Listed here are 15 T cell receptor beta chains from one sample, sequenced in a study of beta chain features in type 1 diabetes. General study results and limits: Among all four CD4+ subsets, Type 1 diabetes patients had TCRB CDR3s that were moderately but significantly shorter.

Expressed TCRB transcripts were sequenced because the isolated RNA had all been reverse transcribed beforehand. TCRdb's table, derived via immunoSEQ multiplex PCR, lists solely in-frame clones and lacks some. The sample records roughly 140,000 clones, around 10% being singletons. These receptors have no known antigen. The sequencing sample was made of central memory CD4+ T cells from blood. The origin of the receptors is a man aged 30-40 years with type 1 diabetes.

There are a few counts of this clone. The rearrangement joins TRBV6-5 to TRBJ1-2, with D possibly matching TRBD1 (5 bases). Germline CDR1 reads MNHEY; CDR2 reads SVGAGI. The V gene lost 0 bases and the J gene lost 4 bases, with 9 bases spanning the gap. The length of the CDR3 is 14 residues. CDR3 amino acids: CASSYSQGLYGYTF. Written as DNA, the CDR3 is TGTGCCAGCAGTTACTCCCAGGGCCTCTATGGCTACACCTTC.

There are many counts of this clone. The chain joins TRBV16 to TRBJ2-1; perhaps TRBD1 as D (6 bases). The CDR3 is 13 residues long. V dropped 2 bases and J dropped 10 bases, with 12 bases sitting between them. From germline, CDR1 is KGHSY and CDR2 FQNENV. CDR3 in amino acids: CASSQNREGEQFF. CDR3 bases: TGTGCCAGCAGCCAAAACAGGGAAGGCGAGCAGTTCTTC.

The chain uses TRBV19 and TRBJ2-5; 13 positions match TRBD2. There are 17 residues in the CDR3. From germline, CDR1 is LNHDA and CDR2 SQIVND (reference sequence). Trimming at V came to 5 bases and at J to 0 bases, leaving 6 bases not matched to a gene. The CDR3 DNA reads as TGTGCCAGTAGTGGTACTAGCGGGAGGGAGTACCAAGAGACCCAGTACTTC. The encoded protein is CASSGTSGREYQETQYF.

The chain carries TRBV7-7 and TRBJ2-2; TRBD2 agrees at 11 bases. Germline-derived CDR1 and CDR2 are SSHAT and FNYEAQ (reference sequence). J lost 3 bases, V lost 5 bases, and 5 bases had no gene match. The CDR3 is 16 amino acids. CDR3 loop: CASSRTSGGHTGELFF. The CDR3 DNA is TGTGCCAGCAGCCGAACTAGCGGGGGACACACCGGGGAGCTGTTTTTT.

V is TRBV5-1 and J is TRBJ2-7; 10 bases agree with TRBD1. V lost 6 bases, J lost 5 bases, and 8 bases stayed unmatched. This CDR3 is 14 amino acids long. CDR1 SGHRS and CDR2 YFSETQ come from the germline V gene. The CDR3 DNA reads TGCGCCAGCACTGGACAGGGGGTAGGCGACGAGCAGTACTTC. Protein sequence: CASTGQGVGDEQYF.

V gene TRBV7-9 combines with J gene TRBJ2-3; D unclear. The germline gives CDR1 SEHNR, CDR2 FQNEAQ (reference sequence). Trimming stripped 4 bases from V and 4 bases from J, with 9 bases between. CDR3 size: 13 residues. CDR3 in DNA: TGTGCCAGCAGCTCCCCGACTGCAGATACGCAGTATTTT. Protein product: CASSSPTADTQYF.

This sequence joins TRBV9 and TRBJ1-1; 8 bases match TRBD1. This CDR3 spans 13 amino acids. Germline V gene data show CDR1 as SGDLS and CDR2 as YYNGEE. J gave up 8 bases and V 0 bases, and 3 bases lay outside the gene matches. CDR3 protein: CASSVDSGGEAFF. The CDR3 DNA follows: TGTGCCAGCAGCGTAGATTCAGGGGGCGAAGCTTTCTTT.

The rearrangement joins TRBV5-4 to TRBJ1-1; D perhaps matches TRBD1 (5 bases). Germline V gene sequence: CDR1 SGHNT, CDR2 YYREEE (reference sequence). This CDR3 comprises 15 residues. Trimming cost V 4 bases and J 5 bases, with 18 bases left between them. The DNA of the CDR3 is TGTGCCAGCAGCGGCCCCAGGGAGGGAGGAACTGAAGCTTTCTTT. Translating gives CASSGPREGGTEAFF.

This clone occurred a few times. V gene TRBV18 combines with J gene TRBJ2-7; maybe TRBD1 (6 bases). In germline, CDR1 is KGHSH, CDR2 LQKENI. The CDR3 consists of 15 residues. The V and J ends lost 3 bases and 3 bases respectively, with 15 bases between them. Written as DNA, the CDR3 is TGTGCCAGCTCACCTCCTGGGACACCTAACTACGAGCAGTACTTC. Its translation: CASSPPGTPNYEQYF.

A few counts support this clone. The CDR3 loop is CASSPPTGSYGYTF. The CDR3 nucleotides are TGTGCCAGCAGTCCCCCGACAGGGAGCTATGGCTACACCTTC. The chain has TRBV28 and TRBJ1-2, with 7 bases fitting TRBD1. Germline V lookup: CDR1 MDHEN, CDR2 SYDVKM. This CDR3 contains 14 residues. With 5 bases clipped from V and 4 bases from J, the junction kept 7 bases outside the gene matches.

This clone was seen a handful of times. The chain couples TRBV29-1 to TRBJ2-7; 10 nucleotides align to TRBD1. The CDR3 totals 14 residues. V lost 0 bases to trimming and J lost 4 bases; unmatched junction nucleotides: 3. CDR1 is SQVTM, CDR2 ANQGSEA, per germline. In DNA, the CDR3 is TGCAGCGTTGAAGACCGGACAGGGGGTTACGAGCAGTACTTC. This translates into CSVEDRTGGYEQYF.

The gene calls are TRBV7-8 and TRBJ1-1; D is unresolved. The germline V gene encodes CDR1 SGHVS and CDR2 FQNEAQ. V lost 1 base and J lost 0, with 3 bases in between. The length of the CDR3 is 13 residues. CDR3 protein: CASSLDLNTEAFF. The CDR3 coding sequence is TGTGCCAGCAGCTTAGACTTGAACACTGAAGCTTTCTTT.

This clone was recorded a few times. The chain has TRBV5-6 and TRBJ2-7; TRBD2 agrees at 7 bases. Germline CDR1 reads SGHDT; CDR2 reads YYEEEE. V trimming: 4 bases; J trimming: 3 bases; junction bases outside the gene matches: 16. This CDR3 region has 17 residues. The CDR3 coding sequence is TGTGCCAGCAGCGTTGTCGGTGGACTAGGAAGGCGCTACGAGCAGTACTTC. Translation gives CASSVVGGLGRRYEQYF.

The genes are TRBV18 and TRBJ2-7; no firm D call. Germline V lookup: CDR1 KGHSH, CDR2 LQKENI. Trimming took 3 bases from V and 2 from J, leaving 11 bases between them. The CDR3 loop spans 14 amino acids. The CDR3 here is CASSPPGSPYEQYF. CDR3 sequence (DNA): TGTGCCAGCTCACCGCCCGGGTCCCCCTACGAGCAGTACTTC.

The chain uses TRBV28 and TRBJ2-7, with D perhaps matching TRBD2 (8 bases). Trimming took 8 bases from V and 2 from J, leaving 16 bases between them. The CDR3 is made up of 14 amino acids. CDR1 MDHEN and CDR2 SYDVKM come from the germline V gene. The CDR3 protein is CASSAGGQTYEQYF. CDR3 DNA: TGTGCCAGCTCGGCGGGGGGACAGACCTACGAGCAGTACTTC.